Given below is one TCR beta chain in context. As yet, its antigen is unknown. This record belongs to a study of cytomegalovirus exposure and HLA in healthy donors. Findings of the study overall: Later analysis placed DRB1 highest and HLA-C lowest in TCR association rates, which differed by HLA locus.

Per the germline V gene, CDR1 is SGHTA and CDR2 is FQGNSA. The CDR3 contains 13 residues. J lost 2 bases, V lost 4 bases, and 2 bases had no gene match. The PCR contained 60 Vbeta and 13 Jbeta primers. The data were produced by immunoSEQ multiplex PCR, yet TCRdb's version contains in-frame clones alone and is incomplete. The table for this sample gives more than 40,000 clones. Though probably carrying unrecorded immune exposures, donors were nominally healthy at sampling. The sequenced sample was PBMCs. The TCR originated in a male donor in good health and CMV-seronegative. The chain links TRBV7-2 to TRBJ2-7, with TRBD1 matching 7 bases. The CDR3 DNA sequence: TGTGCCAGCAGCTCACAGGGGACCTACGAGCAGTACTTC. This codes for CASSSQGTYEQYF.